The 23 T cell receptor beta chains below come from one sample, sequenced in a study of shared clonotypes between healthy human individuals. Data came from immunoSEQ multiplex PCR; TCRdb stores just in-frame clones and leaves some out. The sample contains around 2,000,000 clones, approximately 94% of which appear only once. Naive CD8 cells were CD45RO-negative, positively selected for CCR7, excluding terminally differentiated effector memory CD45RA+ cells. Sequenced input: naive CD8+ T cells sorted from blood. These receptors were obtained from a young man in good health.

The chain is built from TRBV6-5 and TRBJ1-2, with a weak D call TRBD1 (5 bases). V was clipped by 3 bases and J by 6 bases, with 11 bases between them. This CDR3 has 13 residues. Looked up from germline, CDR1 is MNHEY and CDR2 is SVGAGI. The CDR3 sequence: CASSYQGSDGYTF. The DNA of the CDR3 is TGTGCCAGCAGTTATCAGGGAAGTGATGGCTACACCTTC.

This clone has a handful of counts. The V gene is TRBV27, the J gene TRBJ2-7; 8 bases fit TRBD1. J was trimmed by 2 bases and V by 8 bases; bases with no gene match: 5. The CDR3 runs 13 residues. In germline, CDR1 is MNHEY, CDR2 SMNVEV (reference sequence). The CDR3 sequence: CASGPGQAYEQYF. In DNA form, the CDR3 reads TGTGCCAGCGGGCCGGGACAGGCCTACGAGCAGTACTTC.

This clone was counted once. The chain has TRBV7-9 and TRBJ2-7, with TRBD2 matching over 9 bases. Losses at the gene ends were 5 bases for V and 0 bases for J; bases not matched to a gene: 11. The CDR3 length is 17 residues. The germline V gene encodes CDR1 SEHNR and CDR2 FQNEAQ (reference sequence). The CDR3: CASSPRLAGTLSYEQYF. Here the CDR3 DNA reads TGTGCCAGCAGCCCCCGGCTAGCGGGGACCCTCTCCTACGAGCAGTACTTC.

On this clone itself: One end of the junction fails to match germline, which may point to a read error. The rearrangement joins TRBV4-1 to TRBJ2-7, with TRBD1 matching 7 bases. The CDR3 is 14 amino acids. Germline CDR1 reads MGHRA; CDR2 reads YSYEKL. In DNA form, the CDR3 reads TGCGCCAGCAGCCAATTCGAAGGGGGCTACCAGCAGTACTTC. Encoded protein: CASSQFEGGYQQYF.

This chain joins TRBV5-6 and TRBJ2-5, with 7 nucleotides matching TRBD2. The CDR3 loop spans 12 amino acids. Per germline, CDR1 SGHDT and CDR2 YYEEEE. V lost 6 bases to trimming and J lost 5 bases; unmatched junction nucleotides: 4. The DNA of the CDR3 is TGTGCCAGCACAACTAGCGATGAGACCCAGTACTTC. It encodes CASTTSDETQYF.

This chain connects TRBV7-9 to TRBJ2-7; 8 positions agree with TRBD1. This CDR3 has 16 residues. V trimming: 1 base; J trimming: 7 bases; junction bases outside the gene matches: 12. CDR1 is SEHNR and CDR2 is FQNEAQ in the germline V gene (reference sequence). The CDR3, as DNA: TGTGCCAGCAGCTTAGTCGGACAGGGTTTAGGTTGGGAGCAGTACTTC. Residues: CASSLVGQGLGWEQYF.

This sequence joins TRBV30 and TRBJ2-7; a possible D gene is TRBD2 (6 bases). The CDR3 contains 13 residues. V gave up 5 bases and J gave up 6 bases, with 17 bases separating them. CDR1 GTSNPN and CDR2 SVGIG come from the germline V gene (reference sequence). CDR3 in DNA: TGTGCCTGGGAGGACTATCCTCCCTCCGAGCAGTACTTC. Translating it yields CAWEDYPPSEQYF.

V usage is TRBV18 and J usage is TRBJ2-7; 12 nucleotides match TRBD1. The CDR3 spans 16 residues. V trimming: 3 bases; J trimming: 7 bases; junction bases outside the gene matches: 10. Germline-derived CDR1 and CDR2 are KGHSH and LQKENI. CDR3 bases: TGTGCCAGCTCACCCCCCCCGGGACAGGGGGCCGGGGAGCAGTACTTC. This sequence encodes CASSPPPGQGAGEQYF.

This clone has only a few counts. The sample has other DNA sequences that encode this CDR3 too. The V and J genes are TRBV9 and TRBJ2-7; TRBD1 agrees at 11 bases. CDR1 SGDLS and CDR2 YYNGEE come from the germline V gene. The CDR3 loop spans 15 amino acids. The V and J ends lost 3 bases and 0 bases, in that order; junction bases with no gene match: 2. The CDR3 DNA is TGTGCCAGCAGCGCTGGGACAGGGGGCTCCTACGAGCAGTACTTC. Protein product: CASSAGTGGSYEQYF.

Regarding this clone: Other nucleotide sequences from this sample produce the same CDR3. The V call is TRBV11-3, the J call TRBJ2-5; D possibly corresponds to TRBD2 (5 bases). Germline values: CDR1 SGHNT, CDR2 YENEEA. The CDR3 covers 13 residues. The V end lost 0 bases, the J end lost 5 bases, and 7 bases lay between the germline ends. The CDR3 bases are TGTGCCAGCAGCTTAGACGGGGAGGAGACCCAGTACTTC. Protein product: CASSLDGEETQYF.

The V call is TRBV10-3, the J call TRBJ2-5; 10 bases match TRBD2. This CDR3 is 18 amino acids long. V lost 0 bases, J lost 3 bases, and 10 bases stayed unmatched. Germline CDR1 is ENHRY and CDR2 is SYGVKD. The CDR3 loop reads CAISESILLAGEEETQYF. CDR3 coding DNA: TGTGCCATCAGTGAGTCGATCCTGCTAGCGGGAGAGGAAGAGACCCAGTACTTC.

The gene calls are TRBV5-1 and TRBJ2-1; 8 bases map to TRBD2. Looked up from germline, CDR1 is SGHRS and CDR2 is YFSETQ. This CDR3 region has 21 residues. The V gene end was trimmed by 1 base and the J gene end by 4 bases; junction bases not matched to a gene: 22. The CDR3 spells CASSLPASWGSGGTAYNEQFF. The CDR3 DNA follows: TGCGCCAGCAGCTTGCCGGCTTCGTGGGGCAGCGGGGGCACTGCATACAATGAGCAGTTCTTC. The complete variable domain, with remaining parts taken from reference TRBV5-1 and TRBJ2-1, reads KAGVTQTPRYLIKTRGQQVTLSCSPISGHRSVSWYQQTPGQGLQFLFEYFSETQRNKGNFPGRFSGRQFSNSRSEMNVSTLELGDSALYLCASSLPASWGSGGTAYNEQFFGPGTRLTVL.

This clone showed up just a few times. CDR3 bases: TGTGCCAGTAGTGCCGTACAGGGACACTATGGCTACACCTTC. This codes for CASSAVQGHYGYTF. This chain uses TRBV19 with TRBJ1-2; tentatively, D is TRBD1 (6 bases). CDR3 length equals 14 residues. V lost 5 bases and J 3 bases, leaving 13 bases between the germline ends. Germline CDR1 reads LNHDA; CDR2 reads SQIVND (reference sequence).

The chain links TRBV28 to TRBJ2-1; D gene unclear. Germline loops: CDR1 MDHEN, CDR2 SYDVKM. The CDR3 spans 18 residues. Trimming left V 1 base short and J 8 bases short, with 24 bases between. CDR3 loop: CASSLYQIAPAVGDEQFF. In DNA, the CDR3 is TGTGCCAGCAGTTTATACCAAATAGCCCCGGCCGTAGGCGATGAGCAGTTCTTC. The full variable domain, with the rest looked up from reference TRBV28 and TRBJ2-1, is DVKVTQSSRYLVKRTGEKVFLECVQDMDHENMFWYRQDPGLGLRLIYFSYDVKMKEKGDIPEGYSVSREKKERFSLILESASTNQTSMYLCASSLYQIAPAVGDEQFFGPGTRLTVL.

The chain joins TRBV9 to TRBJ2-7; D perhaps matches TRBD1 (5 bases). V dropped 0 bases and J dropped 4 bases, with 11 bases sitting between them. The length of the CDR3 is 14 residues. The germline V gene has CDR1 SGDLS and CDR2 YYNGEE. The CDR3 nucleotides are TGTGCCAGCAGCGTAGGAGCTCAGGGATACGAGCAGTACTTC. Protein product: CASSVGAQGYEQYF.

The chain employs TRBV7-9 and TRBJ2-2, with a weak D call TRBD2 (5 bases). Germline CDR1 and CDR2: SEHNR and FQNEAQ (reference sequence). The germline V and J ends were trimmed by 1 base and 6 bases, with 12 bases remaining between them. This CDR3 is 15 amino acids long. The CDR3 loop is CASSLEGAGPGELFF. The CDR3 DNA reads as TGTGCCAGCAGCTTAGAGGGAGCCGGGCCCGGGGAGCTGTTTTTT.

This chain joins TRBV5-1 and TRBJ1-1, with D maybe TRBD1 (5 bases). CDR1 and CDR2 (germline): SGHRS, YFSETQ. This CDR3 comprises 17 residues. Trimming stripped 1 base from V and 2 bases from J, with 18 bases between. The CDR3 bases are TGCGCCAGCAGCTTGATGGGGGTCTCGGACCCTAACACTGAAGCTTTCTTT. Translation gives CASSLMGVSDPNTEAFF.

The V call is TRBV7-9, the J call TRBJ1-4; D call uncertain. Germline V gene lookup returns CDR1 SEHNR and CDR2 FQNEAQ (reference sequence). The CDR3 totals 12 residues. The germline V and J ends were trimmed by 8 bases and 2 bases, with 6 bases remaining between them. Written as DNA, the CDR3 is TGTGCCAGCCAGGATACTAATGAAAAACTGTTTTTT. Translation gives CASQDTNEKLFF.

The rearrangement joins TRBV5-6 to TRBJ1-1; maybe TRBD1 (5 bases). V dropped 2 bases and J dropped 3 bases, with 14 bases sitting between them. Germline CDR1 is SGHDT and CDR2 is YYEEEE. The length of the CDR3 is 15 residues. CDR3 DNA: TGTGCCAGCAGCTTTGGGTACTCGGGGCACACTGAAGCTTTCTTT. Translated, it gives CASSFGYSGHTEAFF.

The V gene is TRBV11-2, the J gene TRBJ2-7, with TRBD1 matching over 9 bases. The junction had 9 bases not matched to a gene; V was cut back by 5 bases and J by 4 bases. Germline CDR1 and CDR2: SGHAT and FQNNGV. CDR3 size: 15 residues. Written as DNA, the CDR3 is TGTGCCAGCAGCGCCCACCCGGGACAGGGATACGAGCAGTACTTC. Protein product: CASSAHPGQGYEQYF.

CDR3: CASSFDWGRASPLHF. CDR3 nucleotide sequence: TGTGCCAGCAGTTTCGATTGGGGCAGGGCCTCACCCCTCCACTTT. The chain joins TRBV28 to TRBJ1-6, with D tentatively TRBD1 (5 bases). V lost 3 bases and J lost 10, with 16 bases in between. The V gene's germline CDR1 is MDHEN and CDR2 SYDVKM. The CDR3 runs to 15 residues. Supplemented by reference TRBV28 and TRBJ1-6, the full variable domain reads DVKVTQSSRYLVKRTGEKVFLECVQDMDHENMFWYRQDPGLGLRLIYFSYDVKMKEKGDIPEGYSVSREKKERFSLILESASTNQTSMYLCASSFDWGRASPLHFGNGTRLTVT.

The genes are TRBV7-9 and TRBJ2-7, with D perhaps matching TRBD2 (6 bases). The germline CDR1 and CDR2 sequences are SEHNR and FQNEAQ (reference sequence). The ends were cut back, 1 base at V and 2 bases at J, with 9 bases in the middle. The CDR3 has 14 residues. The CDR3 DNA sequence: TGTGCCAGCAGCTTAGAGCGGGTTCCCTACGAGCAGTACTTC. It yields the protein CASSLERVPYEQYF.

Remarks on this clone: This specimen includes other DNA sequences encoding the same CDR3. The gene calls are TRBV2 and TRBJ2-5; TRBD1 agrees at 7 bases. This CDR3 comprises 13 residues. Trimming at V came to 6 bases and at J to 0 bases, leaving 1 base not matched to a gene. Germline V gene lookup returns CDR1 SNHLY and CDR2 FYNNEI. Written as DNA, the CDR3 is TGTGCCAGCAGCGGGACAGACCAAGAGACCCAGTACTTC. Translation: CASSGTDQETQYF.